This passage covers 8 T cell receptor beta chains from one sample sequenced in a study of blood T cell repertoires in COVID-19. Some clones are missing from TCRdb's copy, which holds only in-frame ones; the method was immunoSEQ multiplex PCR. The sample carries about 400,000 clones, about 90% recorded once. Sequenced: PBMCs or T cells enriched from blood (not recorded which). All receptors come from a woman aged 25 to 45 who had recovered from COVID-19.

CDR3 DNA sequence: TGTGCCAGCAGTTTCGGGGACAGACCTTATGGCTACACCTTC. Its protein product is CASSFGDRPYGYTF. The chain is built from TRBV6-2 or TRBV6-3 and TRBJ1-2; 7 bases map to TRBD1. Germline trimming cut 4 bases from V and 5 bases from J; bases unmatched to any gene: 7. Looked up from germline, CDR1 is MNHEY and CDR2 is SVGEGT. This CDR3 has 14 amino acids.

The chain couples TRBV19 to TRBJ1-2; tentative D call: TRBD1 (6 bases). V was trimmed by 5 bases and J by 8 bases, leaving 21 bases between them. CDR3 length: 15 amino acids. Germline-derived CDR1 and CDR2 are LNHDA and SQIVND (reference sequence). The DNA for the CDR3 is TGTGCCAGTAGTCTCCTCCACACAGGGAGTGAAGGCTACACCTTC. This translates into CASSLLHTGSEGYTF.

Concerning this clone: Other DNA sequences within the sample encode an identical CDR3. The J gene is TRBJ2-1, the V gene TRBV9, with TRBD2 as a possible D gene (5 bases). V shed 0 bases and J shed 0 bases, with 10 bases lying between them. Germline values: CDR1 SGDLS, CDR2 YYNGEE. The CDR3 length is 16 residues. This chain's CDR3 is CASSVGGRSSYNEQFF. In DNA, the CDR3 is TGTGCCAGCAGCGTAGGCGGGCGGAGCTCCTACAATGAGCAGTTCTTC.

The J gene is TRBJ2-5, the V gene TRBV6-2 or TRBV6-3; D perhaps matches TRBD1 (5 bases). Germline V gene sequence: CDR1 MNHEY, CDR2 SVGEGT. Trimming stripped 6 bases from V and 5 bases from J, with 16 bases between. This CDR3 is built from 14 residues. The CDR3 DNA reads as TGTGCCAGCAGCCGTGGGGCCTCGTCGGAGACCCAGTACTTC. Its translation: CASSRGASSETQYF.

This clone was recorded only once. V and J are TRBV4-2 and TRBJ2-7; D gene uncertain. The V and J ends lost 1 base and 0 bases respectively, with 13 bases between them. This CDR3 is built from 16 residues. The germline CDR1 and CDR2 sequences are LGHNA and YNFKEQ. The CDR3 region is CASSQVPSLSSYEQYF. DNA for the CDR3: TGTGCCAGCAGCCAAGTTCCAAGCCTTAGCTCCTACGAGCAGTACTTC.

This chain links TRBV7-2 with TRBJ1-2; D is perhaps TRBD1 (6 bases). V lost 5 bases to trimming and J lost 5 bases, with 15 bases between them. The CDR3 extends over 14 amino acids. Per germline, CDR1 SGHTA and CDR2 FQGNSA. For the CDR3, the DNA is TGTGCCAGCAGCCCTACAGGGTTCGGGTATGGCTACACCTTC. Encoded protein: CASSPTGFGYGYTF.

The CDR3 reads CASSLDSLAGWSGELFF. In DNA form, the CDR3 reads TGTGCCAGCAGCTTAGACTCACTAGCGGGGTGGTCCGGGGAGCTGTTTTTT. The genes are TRBV11-2 and TRBJ2-2; 10 nucleotides line up with TRBD2. This CDR3 spans 17 amino acids. V shed 0 bases, J shed 6 bases, and the junction held 7 bases outside the gene matches. Per the germline V gene, CDR1 is SGHAT and CDR2 is FQNNGV.

The CDR3 region is CSVPAGAGDQPQHF. The CDR3 nucleotides are TGCAGCGTTCCAGCAGGGGCCGGGGATCAGCCCCAGCATTTT. The chain carries TRBV29-1 and TRBJ1-5; tentatively, D is TRBD1 (6 bases). This CDR3 contains 14 residues. V was clipped by 5 bases and J by 5 bases, with 16 bases between them. Germline loops: CDR1 SQVTM, CDR2 ANQGSEA.